This paragraph reports one T cell receptor (beta chain). Original processing notes: By means of reference gene primer amplification, nucleated cell counts were estimated. The data were produced by immunoSEQ multiplex PCR, yet TCRdb's version contains in-frame clones alone and is incomplete. The DNA gave D and trimming, while V, J and clone size come from that table. The data contain tens of thousands of clones, 85% to 90% of them singletons. The data were taken from a study of blood T cell repertoires in COVID-19. The wider study: Italy, Spain and the United States were the sources of the convalescent and acute COVID-19 samples. Sample material is recorded as cDNA or gDNA derived from T cells, B-cell-depleted T cells, or PBMCs.

V shed 7 bases and J 1 base; nucleotides not matched to a gene: 3. The CDR3 consists of 15 residues. Germline CDR1 reads MNHEY; CDR2 reads SVGAGI. The sequencing input was peripheral blood. This chain joins TRBV6-5 and TRBJ2-1, with 11 nucleotides matching TRBD2. This receptor was obtained from a human donor in a cohort sampled during active COVID-19. The CDR3 region is CASTPSGGSYNEQFF. DNA for the CDR3: TGTGCCAGCACCCCTAGCGGGGGGTCCTACAATGAGCAGTTCTTC.